This TCR beta chain was identified during a study of PD-1 blockade in classical Hodgkin lymphoma. General study results and limits: CD4+ TCR diversity, unlike CD8+, climbed significantly by C4D1. Patients excluded were those beginning nivolumab under 1 year after ASCT. Reported findings placed baseline TCR diversity lower in newly diagnosed patients (compared with healthy donors).

Germline-derived CDR1 and CDR2 are MDHEN and SYDVKM. Trimming removed 2 bases at V and 6 bases at J, with 8 bases between. CDR3 length: 12 amino acids. On this clone: Its specificity is unknown.

TCRdb's copy holds only in-frame clones and misses some; the assay was immunoSEQ multiplex PCR. The data contain some 30,000 clones, 80% to 95% of them seen just once; the ten biggest clones take up around 0.3%. Stated time point: cycle 4 day 1 (C4D1), after more than five weeks of nivolumab. Each of the patients experienced relapse following autologous stem cell transplantation, and their brentuximab vedotin exposure differed. Purification of CD4+ T cells from thawed PBMCs was achieved by magnetic negative selection. The source is a human donor with classical Hodgkin lymphoma. The chain couples TRBV28 to TRBJ2-7; D unclear. The sequenced sample was CD4+ T cells from blood, obtained before the fourth cycle of nivolumab. The CDR3 loop is CASSLAGLEQYF. Written as DNA, the CDR3 is TGTGCCAGCAGTTTAGCTGGGCTCGAGCAGTACTTC.